Each of the 27 T cell receptor beta chains below was sequenced from the same sample in a study of blood T cells in healthy people across ages. Using a J-beta primer mix together with a sample-barcoded 5' primer, a second PCR was run for roughly 6 to 11 cycles. TCRdb reprocessed the 5' RACE reads with MiXCR, giving one entry per CDR3 protein. The profile shows 1.4 million to 1.5 million distinct CDR3 sequences, 35% to 45% of them singletons. The sample comprised blood. These receptors all stem from a woman aged 18-29 years in good health.

This clonotype was seen a handful of times. The rearrangement joins TRBV3-1 to TRBJ2-7; a possible D gene is TRBD2 (6 bases). Germline V lookup: CDR1 LGHDT, CDR2 YNNKEL (reference sequence). V lost 1 base and J lost 3, with 13 bases in between. This CDR3 is built from 15 residues. CDR3: CASSQVVGRSYEQYF. The CDR3, as DNA: TGTGCCAGCAGCCAAGTAGTGGGGAGGAGCTACGAGCAGTACTTC.

The table lists this clonotype with a few counts. Here the CDR3 reads CASSHASGNEQFF. The CDR3 DNA sequence: TGTGCCAGCAGTCATGCCTCGGGGAATGAGCAGTTCTTC. The V and J genes are TRBV28 and TRBJ2-1, with D perhaps TRBD2 (5 bases). CDR3 length: 13 amino acids. Trimming took off 5 bases at V and 7 bases at J, with 12 bases between the two ends. Germline CDR1 and CDR2: MDHEN and SYDVKM.

The gene calls are TRBV6-2 or TRBV6-3 and TRBJ2-1; TRBD2 aligns across 16 bases. The V and J ends lost 0 bases and 0 bases, in that order; junction bases with no gene match: 8. Germline V gene data show CDR1 as MNHEY and CDR2 as SVGEGT. The CDR3 extends over 21 amino acids. The CDR3 DNA follows: TGTGCCAGCAGTTACTCGGGACTAGCGGGAGGGCCCTTCTTCTCCTACAATGAGCAGTTCTTC. This codes for CASSYSGLAGGPFFSYNEQFF.

The V call is TRBV15, the J call TRBJ2-6; the D gene could be TRBD1 or TRBD2 (5 bases each). In germline, CDR1 is LNHNV, CDR2 YYDKDF (reference sequence). V lost 1 base to trimming and J lost 2 bases, with 12 bases between them. The CDR3 spans 17 residues. The CDR3 region has the DNA TGTGCCACCAGCAGAGGGGACGGTCCGGCTGGGGCCAACGTCCTGACTTTC. The encoded protein is CATSRGDGPAGANVLTF.

The rearrangement uses TRBV7-9 and TRBJ1-2, with 7 bases fitting TRBD1. There are 15 residues in the CDR3. Germline trimming cut 2 bases from V and 8 bases from J; bases unmatched to any gene: 11. Germline CDR1 is SEHNR and CDR2 is FQNEAQ (reference sequence). The CDR3 protein is CASSLTGEGARGYTF. DNA of the CDR3: TGTGCCAGCAGCTTAACTGGTGAGGGGGCGCGCGGCTACACCTTC. Combining the CDR3 with reference TRBV7-9 and TRBJ1-2 gives the whole variable domain DTGVSQNPRHKITKRGQNVTFRCDPISEHNRLYWYRQTLGQGPEFLTYFQNEAQLEKSRLLSDRFSAERPKGSFSTLEIQRTEQGDSAMYLCASSLTGEGARGYTFGSGTRLTVV.

The V and J genes are TRBV3-1 and TRBJ1-2, with TRBD1 as a possible D gene (6 bases). The germline V gene has CDR1 LGHDT and CDR2 YNNKEL (reference sequence). Trimming took 4 bases from V and 3 from J, leaving 15 bases between them. The CDR3 totals 15 residues. The chain's CDR3 is CASSPTQGEHYGYTF. The CDR3, as DNA: TGTGCCAGCAGCCCTACACAGGGTGAGCACTATGGCTACACCTTC.

This clonotype came up once. DNA for the CDR3: TGTGCCAGCAGCCGACACCGCACTGAAGCTTTCTTT. It yields the protein CASSRHRTEAFF. This chain connects TRBV7-9 to TRBJ1-1; unclear D gene. The germline CDR1 and CDR2 sequences are SEHNR and FQNEAQ (reference sequence). Trimming left V 5 bases short and J 4 bases short, with 8 bases between. The CDR3 contains 12 residues.

A few counts support this clonotype. V is TRBV20-1 and J is TRBJ1-2; D possibly corresponds to TRBD1 (5 bases). The CDR3 has 12 residues. Trimming removed 1 base from V and 4 bases from J, with 7 bases in between. The germline CDR1 and CDR2 sequences are DFQATT and SNEGSKA (reference sequence). CDR3 sequence: CSARGQIYGYTF. CDR3 nucleotide sequence: TGCAGTGCTAGAGGACAGATCTATGGCTACACCTTC.

J is TRBJ2-1 and V is TRBV27; 12 positions match TRBD2. CDR1 is MNHEY and CDR2 is SMNVEV in the germline V gene (reference sequence). Losses at the gene ends were 7 bases for V and 8 bases for J; bases not matched to a gene: 9. The CDR3 is 15 amino acids. The CDR3 sequence: CASKERTSGAHEQFF. In nucleotides, the CDR3 is TGTGCCAGCAAGGAGAGGACTAGCGGGGCCCATGAGCAGTTCTTC.

The V gene is TRBV2, the J gene TRBJ1-2; the D gene is possibly TRBD1 (6 bases). The CDR3 extends over 14 amino acids. The V end was cut by 6 bases, the J end by 6 bases, with 17 bases between. Germline V gene lookup returns CDR1 SNHLY and CDR2 FYNNEI. The CDR3 nucleotides read TGTGCCAGCAGGAACAGGGACCTAAGCCATGGCTACACCTTC. Its translation: CASRNRDLSHGYTF.

This sequence joins TRBV9 and TRBJ2-5; D uncertain. V was shortened by 4 bases and J by 6 bases, with 10 bases between the two germline ends. Looked up from germline, CDR1 is SGDLS and CDR2 is YYNGEE. The CDR3 is made up of 12 amino acids. The CDR3 nucleotides are TGTGCCAGCAGCTCAGGTAGCAAGACCCAGTACTTC. It encodes CASSSGSKTQYF.

The rearrangement joins TRBV15 to TRBJ1-5; D is ambiguous. V was pared by 1 base and J by 3 bases, with 16 bases between. Germline V gene sequence: CDR1 LNHNV, CDR2 YYDKDF (reference sequence). This CDR3 spans 17 amino acids. For the CDR3, the DNA is TGTGCCACCAGCAGAGGATCCGGGGAATATACCAATCAGCCCCAGCATTTT. Translation gives CATSRGSGEYTNQPQHF.

The chain combines TRBV6-1 with TRBJ2-7; possible D gene TRBD2, 5 bases. The CDR3 covers 16 residues. Germline CDR1 reads MNHNS; CDR2 reads SASEGT. With 3 bases removed from V and 0 bases from J, the gap between germline ends came to 15 bases. In nucleotides, the CDR3 is TGTGCCAGCAGTGATCGGCCAGCGGCAAGCTCCTACGAGCAGTACTTC. This translates into CASSDRPAASSYEQYF.

This clonotype came up many times. V usage is TRBV29-1 and J usage is TRBJ2-3; 8 nucleotides match TRBD2. The CDR3 covers 14 residues. V shed 8 bases and J 1 base; nucleotides not matched to a gene: 8. Germline V CDR1 and CDR2: SQVTM, ANQGSEA. The CDR3 coding sequence is TGCAGCCTTAAGCAGGGACTAGGCACAGATACGCAGTATTTT. This sequence encodes CSLKQGLGTDTQYF.

The DNA of the CDR3 is TGTGCCAGCAGTCCCACAACGGCGTACGAGCAGTACTTC. Translating gives CASSPTTAYEQYF. V and J are TRBV6-6 and TRBJ2-7; D is unresolved. V lost 5 bases, J lost 4 bases, and 12 bases lay in between. There are 13 residues in the CDR3. CDR1 is MNHNY, CDR2 SVGAGI, per germline (reference sequence).

The CDR3 sequence: CAYRTSGSVYEQFF. The CDR3, as DNA: TGTGCCTACCGGACTAGCGGGAGCGTGTATGAGCAGTTCTTC. The chain recombines TRBV30 with TRBJ2-1; 13 bases fit TRBD2. Trimming at V came to 7 bases and at J to 8 bases, leaving 8 bases not matched to a gene. The CDR3 runs to 14 residues. Germline assignment: CDR1 GTSNPN and CDR2 SVGIG (reference sequence). Full variable domain (outside the CDR3, taken from reference TRBV30 and TRBJ2-1): SQTIHQWPATLVQPVGSPLSLECTVEGTSNPNLYWYRQAAGRGLQLLFYSVGIGQISSEVPQNLSASRPQDRQFILSSKKLLLSDSGFYLCAYRTSGSVYEQFFGPGTRLTVL.

There are a few counts of this clonotype. This chain connects TRBV7-2 to TRBJ2-2, with TRBD1 matching 7 bases. V was pared by 5 bases and J by 2 bases, with 5 bases of the junction left unmatched. The CDR3 is 15 amino acids. Germline assignment: CDR1 SGHTA and CDR2 FQGNSA. The CDR3 region is CASSPGQVNTGELFF. CDR3 nucleotide sequence: TGTGCCAGCAGCCCAGGACAGGTTAACACCGGGGAGCTGTTTTTT.

The chain couples TRBV3-1 to TRBJ2-5, with 8 nucleotides matching TRBD2. The CDR3 loop spans 15 amino acids. V trimming: 3 bases; J trimming: 13 bases; junction bases outside the gene matches: 16. Germline values: CDR1 LGHDT, CDR2 YNNKEL (reference sequence). CDR3 region: CASSHQVGERERLYF. CDR3 sequence (DNA): TGTGCCAGCAGCCATCAAGTGGGTGAGCGGGAGAGACTGTACTTC.

This clonotype showed up just a few times. CDR3 nucleotide sequence: TGTGCCAGCAGTCAGCTAGCGGGGGGGATGAATACGCAGTATTTT. Amino acids: CASSQLAGGMNTQYF. The chain couples TRBV28 to TRBJ2-3; 12 nucleotides match TRBD2. After removal of 5 bases from V and 7 bases from J, the junction contained 7 bases not matched to a gene. The V gene's germline CDR1 is MDHEN and CDR2 SYDVKM. The CDR3 has 15 amino acids.

This rearrangement joins TRBV3-1 to TRBJ2-7; D uncertain. V was clipped by 0 bases and J by 0 bases, with 12 bases between them. Germline V CDR1 and CDR2: LGHDT, YNNKEL (reference sequence). This CDR3 region has 16 residues. The CDR3 DNA sequence: TGTGCCAGCAGCCAAGATCCCCCGGGCTACTCCTACGAGCAGTACTTC. Protein sequence: CASSQDPPGYSYEQYF.

V gene TRBV6-1 combines with J gene TRBJ1-6; 9 nucleotides agree with TRBD1. This CDR3 has 18 residues. Germline V gives CDR1 MNHNS, CDR2 SASEGT. V lost 7 bases, J lost 0 bases, and 10 bases stayed unmatched. The CDR3 is CASKRTGADPSYNSPLHF. The CDR3 bases are TGTGCCAGCAAAAGGACAGGGGCGGACCCCTCCTATAATTCACCCCTCCACTTT.

The rearrangement joins TRBV5-1 to TRBJ1-4; D remains unclear. Deletions cut 2 bases from V and 0 bases from J, with 14 bases between. CDR3 length: 17 amino acids. CDR1 is SGHRS, CDR2 YFSETQ, per germline. CDR3 sequence (DNA): TGCGCCAGCAGCTTTGGCGGCAGGTTTGCAACTAATGAAAAACTGTTTTTT. Translating it yields CASSFGGRFATNEKLFF. The full variable domain, with the rest looked up from reference TRBV5-1 and TRBJ1-4, is KAGVTQTPRYLIKTRGQQVTLSCSPISGHRSVSWYQQTPGQGLQFLFEYFSETQRNKGNFPGRFSGRQFSNSRSEMNVSTLELGDSALYLCASSFGGRFATNEKLFFGSGTQLSVL.

This clonotype was seen a handful of times. The V and J genes are TRBV20-1 and TRBJ2-2, with 9 bases lining up with TRBD1. V dropped 4 bases and J dropped 7; count of bases not matched to a gene: 4. The V gene's germline CDR1 is DFQATT and CDR2 SNEGSKA (reference sequence). CDR3 length equals 13 residues. This CDR3 is CSAIRQGVGELFF. The CDR3 DNA reads as TGCAGTGCTATAAGACAGGGGGTCGGGGAGCTGTTTTTT.

This clonotype turned up a few times. The chain couples TRBV27 to TRBJ2-5, with no clear D. Germline values: CDR1 MNHEY, CDR2 SMNVEV (reference sequence). V lost 0 bases, J lost 2 bases, and 10 bases lay in between. This CDR3 region has 15 residues. The CDR3 reads CASSLSGLHQETQYF. The DNA of the CDR3 is TGTGCCAGCAGTTTATCAGGCTTACATCAAGAGACCCAGTACTTC.

The chain uses TRBV5-6 and TRBJ2-7; TRBD1 matches 8 bases. CDR1 is SGHDT, CDR2 YYEEEE, per germline. Trimming at V came to 4 bases and at J to 2 bases, leaving 8 bases not matched to a gene. This CDR3 spans 15 amino acids. CDR3 nucleotide sequence: TGTGCCAGCAGCGCGTCGGGGACAGGAGCCTACGAGCAGTACTTC. Its protein is CASSASGTGAYEQYF.

Only a few counts were recorded for this clonotype. The V gene is TRBV10-3, the J gene TRBJ2-5, with D unresolved. The V gene's germline CDR1 is ENHRY and CDR2 SYGVKD. The CDR3 is 14 residues long. V lost 0 bases, J lost 9 bases, and 14 bases lay in between. The CDR3 loop is CAISESIAVEAQYF. The DNA of the CDR3 is TGTGCCATCAGTGAGTCGATTGCCGTTGAGGCCCAGTACTTC.

The chain joins TRBV20-1 to TRBJ2-5, with 7 bases lining up with TRBD1. Germline V gene data show CDR1 as DFQATT and CDR2 as SNEGSKA (reference sequence). The ends lost 2 bases at V and 5 bases at J; junction bases unmatched: 8. CDR3 length equals 14 residues. CDR3 DNA: TGCAGTGCTAGACCCCTCAGGGGGATGGAGACCCAGTACTTC. Protein product: CSARPLRGMETQYF.